This T cell receptor beta chain originates from a study of CD8 T cells in Susac syndrome. RNA was extracted with the RNeasy kit, and a quantity of about 0.45 to 1 ug was reverse transcribed using random hexamers. Across 54 Vbeta and 13 Jbeta, TCR beta CDR3 was amplified with immunoSEQ multiplex PCR. TCRdb re-analysed the immunoSEQ multiplex PCR reads in MiXCR, keeping a single row per CDR3 protein. The sample has roughly 200,000 distinct CDR3 sequences, over 90% seen once. Germline V gene data show CDR1 as SQVTM and CDR2 as ANQGSEA. The CDR3 spans 13 residues. V dropped 5 bases and J dropped 5; count of bases not matched to a gene: 7.

The clonotype comes from a human donor with multiple sclerosis. Sequencing used CD4+ T cells from PBMCs. The V and J genes are TRBV29-1 and TRBJ2-5, with TRBD1 matching 8 bases. CDR3 nucleotide sequence: TGCAGCGTTCGACAGGGGAATTGGGAGACCCAGTACTTC. Its protein is CSVRQGNWETQYF. The whole variable domain, remainder taken from reference TRBV29-1 and TRBJ2-5, is SAVISQKPSRDICQRGTSLTIQCQVDSQVTMMFWYRQQPGQSLTLIATANQGSEATYESGFVIDKFPISRPNLTFSTLTVSNMSPEDSSIYLCSVRQGNWETQYFGPGTRLLVL.